The 21 T cell receptor beta chains below come from one sample, sequenced in a study of blood T cell repertoires in COVID-19. Some clones are missing from TCRdb's copy, which holds only in-frame ones; the method was immunoSEQ multiplex PCR. The repertoire has 98,000 or so clones, roughly 82% of them found once; the top ten carry 4% to 6%. The sequenced material came from peripheral blood. Receptors originate from a man between 60 and 70 years old with acute or convalescent COVID-19.

V is TRBV7-9 and J is TRBJ2-2, with 10 bases that match TRBD1. After removal of 6 bases from V and 3 bases from J, the junction contained 10 bases not matched to a gene. Germline lookup yields CDR1 SEHNR and CDR2 FQNEAQ (reference sequence). There are 17 residues in the CDR3. The CDR3 region is CASSRQGAVSYTGELFF. As DNA, the CDR3 is TGTGCCAGCAGTCGACAGGGGGCTGTCTCATACACCGGGGAGCTGTTTTTT.

The V call is TRBV6-5, the J call TRBJ2-7; 13 nucleotides line up with TRBD2. From germline, CDR1 is MNHEY and CDR2 SVGAGI. The CDR3 has 15 residues. Trimming cost V 5 bases and J 4 bases; bases outside gene matches: 5. Here the CDR3 reads CASSRGTSGTYEQYF. The CDR3 DNA follows: TGTGCCAGCAGTCGAGGGACTAGCGGGACATACGAGCAGTACTTC.

The chain is built from TRBV9 and TRBJ1-6; 8 bases are a match to TRBD1. Germline values: CDR1 SGDLS, CDR2 YYNGEE. Losses at the gene ends were 3 bases for V and 7 bases for J; bases not matched to a gene: 3. This CDR3 region has 14 residues. The DNA for the CDR3 is TGTGCCAGCAGCGGGACAGGGCGCAATTCACCCCTCCACTTT. Protein: CASSGTGRNSPLHF.

This chain uses TRBV19 with TRBJ1-1; TRBD1 matches at 8 bases. CDR3 length: 14 residues. CDR1 is LNHDA, CDR2 SQIVND, per germline (reference sequence). V shed 4 bases, J shed 1 base, and the junction held 2 bases outside the gene matches. CDR3 residues: CASSNGQGNTEAFF. The DNA for the CDR3 is TGTGCCAGTAGTAACGGACAGGGGAACACTGAAGCTTTCTTT.

The chain carries TRBV6-2 or TRBV6-3 and TRBJ2-5, with 9 bases matching TRBD2. V dropped 2 bases and J dropped 2; count of bases not matched to a gene: 6. Germline CDR1 reads MNHEY; CDR2 reads SVGEGT. CDR3 length equals 16 residues. CDR3 amino acids: CASSYGLAGSQETQYF. CDR3 nucleotide sequence: TGTGCCAGCAGTTACGGGCTAGCGGGATCGCAAGAGACCCAGTACTTC.

The V gene is TRBV5-1, the J gene TRBJ2-3; maybe TRBD1 (6 bases). This CDR3 has 14 residues. CDR1 is SGHRS and CDR2 is YFSETQ in the germline V gene. Trimming took 2 bases from V and 6 from J, leaving 13 bases between them. Here the CDR3 DNA reads TGCGCCAGCAGCTTTGGCAGGGGTGGTGATACGCAGTATTTT. The encoded protein is CASSFGRGGDTQYF. Full variable domain (missing parts from reference TRBV5-1 and TRBJ2-3): KAGVTQTPRYLIKTRGQQVTLSCSPISGHRSVSWYQQTPGQGLQFLFEYFSETQRNKGNFPGRFSGRQFSNSRSEMNVSTLELGDSALYLCASSFGRGGDTQYFGPGTRLTVL.

This sequence joins TRBV29-1 and TRBJ2-3; TRBD2 is a possible D gene (6 bases). V lost 0 bases, J lost 0 bases, and 13 bases lay in between. In germline, CDR1 is SQVTM, CDR2 ANQGSEA. The CDR3 has 16 residues. For the CDR3, the DNA is TGCAGCGTTGAAGACATTAGCGGCTCTAGCACAGATACGCAGTATTTT. It translates to CSVEDISGSSTDTQYF.

With regard to this clone: Within the sample, other DNA sequences also encode this same CDR3. This chain links TRBV7-2 with TRBJ2-1, with 11 positions matching TRBD1. This CDR3 contains 15 residues. J lost 7 bases, V lost 1 base, and 3 bases had no gene match. Germline CDR1 SGHTA, CDR2 FQGNSA. The CDR3 sequence is CASSLGGTGGNEQFF. In nucleotides, the CDR3 is TGTGCCAGCAGCTTAGGTGGGACAGGGGGTAATGAGCAGTTCTTC.

The chain employs TRBV11-3 and TRBJ2-5, with 10 bases aligning to TRBD2. The CDR3 is 18 amino acids. CDR1 is SGHNT and CDR2 is YENEEA in the germline V gene. V trimming: 5 bases; J trimming: 7 bases; junction bases outside the gene matches: 19. Written as DNA, the CDR3 is TGTGCCAGCAGCCCCCAGGGAGGGGCTAGCGGGGGCCCGATGACCCAGTACTTC. This codes for CASSPQGGASGGPMTQYF.

This clone was detected only a few times. The chain links TRBV28 to TRBJ2-1; D is possibly TRBD2 (5 bases). Germline loops: CDR1 MDHEN, CDR2 SYDVKM. Deletions cut 2 bases from V and 0 bases from J, with 11 bases between. The CDR3 runs 16 residues. The CDR3 loop reads CASSLREFRSYNEQFF. CDR3 nucleotides: TGTGCCAGCAGTTTACGGGAATTCCGCTCCTACAATGAGCAGTTCTTC.

This chain links TRBV6-2 or TRBV6-3 with TRBJ1-1; no firm D call. V lost 6 bases, J lost 3 bases, and 5 bases lay in between. The CDR3 totals 11 residues. CDR1 is MNHEY and CDR2 is SVGEGT in the germline V gene. In DNA, the CDR3 is TGTGCCAGCAGCGAGTACACTGAAGCTTTCTTT. Translating it yields CASSEYTEAFF.

This sequence joins TRBV27 and TRBJ2-2; 7 bases match TRBD2. Germline trimming cut 2 bases from V and 6 bases from J; bases unmatched to any gene: 15. The CDR3 consists of 18 residues. Germline lookup yields CDR1 MNHEY and CDR2 SMNVEV (reference sequence). CDR3 protein: CASSLIATGRSGSGELFF. In DNA form, the CDR3 reads TGTGCCAGCAGTTTAATAGCCACCGGGAGGTCGGGCTCCGGGGAGCTGTTTTTT.

The V and J genes are TRBV6-2 or TRBV6-3 and TRBJ2-7, with 7 bases lining up with TRBD1. Trimming cost V 0 bases and J 4 bases; bases outside gene matches: 9. The germline V gene has CDR1 MNHEY and CDR2 SVGEGT. The CDR3 loop spans 16 amino acids. CDR3 coding DNA: TGTGCCAGCAGTTACTCGGCCAAGACAGGGAAATACGAGCAGTACTTC. Its protein is CASSYSAKTGKYEQYF.

On this clone: One junction end disagrees with the germline gene, perhaps due to a read error. This chain links TRBV2 with TRBJ2-7; D perhaps matches TRBD2 (5 bases). Germline V gene data show CDR1 as SNHLY and CDR2 as FYNNEI. The CDR3 runs 14 residues. The chain's CDR3 is CASTPTLGEYEQYF. In nucleotides, the CDR3 is TGTGCGAGCACTCCGACACTCGGGGAGTACGAGCAGTACTTC.

The chain links TRBV5-1 to TRBJ2-1, with D perhaps matching TRBD2 (5 bases). CDR3 length: 15 amino acids. Trimming cost V 4 bases and J 4 bases, with 15 bases left between them. CDR1 and CDR2 (germline): SGHRS, YFSETQ. Written as DNA, the CDR3 is TGCGCCAGCAGCAGTGACGGGGATCCTTACAATGAGCAGTTCTTC. This translates into CASSSDGDPYNEQFF.

This rearrangement joins TRBV7-3 to TRBJ1-6, with D perhaps TRBD1 (6 bases). Germline CDR1 SGHTA, CDR2 FQGTGA. Trimming stripped 2 bases from V and 7 bases from J, with 9 bases between. This CDR3 is 14 amino acids long. The CDR3 bases are TGTGCCAGCAGCTTATCAGGGGCCAATTCACCCCTCCACTTT. Its protein product is CASSLSGANSPLHF.

The sample holds a few counts of this clone. The chain carries TRBV2 and TRBJ2-2, with 9 bases aligning to TRBD1. This CDR3 spans 15 amino acids. The junction had 6 bases not matched to a gene; V was cut back by 6 bases and J by 4 bases. Per the germline V gene, CDR1 is SNHLY and CDR2 is FYNNEI. CDR3 sequence: CASRERTGATGELFF. The CDR3 DNA sequence: TGTGCCAGCAGGGAGCGGACAGGGGCCACCGGGGAGCTGTTTTTT. Together with reference TRBV2 and TRBJ2-2, the CDR3 gives the full variable domain: EPEVTQTPSHQVTQMGQEVILRCVPISNHLYFYWYRQILGQKVEFLVSFYNNEISEKSEIFDDQFSVERPDGSNFTLKIRSTKLEDSAMYFCASRERTGATGELFFGEGSRLTVL.

This chain connects TRBV5-1 to TRBJ2-4; 7 nucleotides agree with TRBD1. The V gene end was trimmed by 4 bases and the J gene end by 5 bases; junction bases not matched to a gene: 6. In germline, CDR1 is SGHRS, CDR2 YFSETQ. This CDR3 spans 14 amino acids. CDR3 sequence reads: CASSDPGTENIQYF. The CDR3 nucleotides read TGCGCCAGCAGCGACCCCGGGACAGAAAACATTCAGTACTTC.

V gene TRBV5-1 combines with J gene TRBJ2-7; D remains ambiguous. This CDR3 has 11 amino acids. V lost 2 bases, J lost 9 bases, and 9 bases lay in between. The V gene's germline CDR1 is SGHRS and CDR2 YFSETQ. CDR3 sequence: CASSFGIGQYF. The CDR3, as DNA: TGCGCCAGCAGCTTCGGTATCGGGCAGTACTTC.

This clone was counted a single time. The chain couples TRBV4-2 to TRBJ1-1; 9 bases are shared with TRBD1. The CDR3 loop spans 16 amino acids. Germline values: CDR1 LGHNA, CDR2 YNFKEQ. V dropped 0 bases and J dropped 5; count of bases not matched to a gene: 7. CDR3 DNA: TGTGCCAGCAGCCAAGACCTAGGGACAGGGAGAACTGAAGCTTTCTTT. Amino acid sequence: CASSQDLGTGRTEAFF.

The V call is TRBV6-5, the J call TRBJ2-5, with 9 bases identical to TRBD1. Germline CDR1 and CDR2: MNHEY and SVGAGI. This CDR3 has 14 amino acids. The V segment lost 6 bases and the J segment 5 bases; nucleotides outside the gene matches: 7. This CDR3 is CASSRGTGRETQYF. DNA of the CDR3: TGTGCCAGCAGCCGCGGGACAGGGAGGGAGACCCAGTACTTC.